The present T cell receptor (beta chain) was sequenced within a study of PD-L1 blockade in urothelial cancer. Study details: Peripheral blood specimens exhibited a median yield of about 140,000 T cells.

Trimming took 3 bases from V and 9 from J; bases not matched to a gene: 17. Per the germline V gene, CDR1 is GTSNPN and CDR2 is SVGIG (reference sequence). The CDR3 runs to 15 residues. Method: immunoSEQ multiplex PCR; TCRdb's copy keeps in-frame clones and lacks some. The sample yields about 52,000 clones, about 87% seen once. This receptor was identified in a man aged 35 to 55 with urothelial cancer. The chain carries TRBV30 and TRBJ2-7, with 7 bases identical to TRBD1. The source material was PBMCs, sampled around atezolizumab (anti-PD-L1) treatment. CDR3 residues: CAWSLPGQFTSAQYF. CDR3 coding DNA: TGTGCCTGGAGCCTACCGGGACAGTTTACGTCGGCGCAGTACTTC.